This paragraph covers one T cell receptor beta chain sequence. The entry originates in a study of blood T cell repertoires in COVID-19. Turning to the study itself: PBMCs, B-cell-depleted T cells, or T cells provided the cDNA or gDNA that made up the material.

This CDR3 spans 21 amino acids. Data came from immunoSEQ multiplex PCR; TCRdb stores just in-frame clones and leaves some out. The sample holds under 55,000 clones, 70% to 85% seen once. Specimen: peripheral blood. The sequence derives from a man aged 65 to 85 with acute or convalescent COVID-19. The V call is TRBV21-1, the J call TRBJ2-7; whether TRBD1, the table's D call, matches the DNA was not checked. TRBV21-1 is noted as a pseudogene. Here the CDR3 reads CASSKGHEKDGQGQLSYEQYF. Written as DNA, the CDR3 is TGTGCCAGCAGCAAAGGGCATGAAAAGGACGGACAGGGCCAACTTTCCTACGAGCAGTACTTC.